This T cell receptor (beta chain) was sequenced for a study of cytotoxic CD8 clonotypes in ibrutinib-treated CLL. V lost 5 bases and J lost 5, with 12 bases in between. Per the germline V gene, CDR1 is SNHLY and CDR2 is FYNNEI. The CDR3 sequence is 13 residues long. Some clones are missing from TCRdb's copy, which holds only in-frame ones; the method was immunoSEQ multiplex PCR. The sample yields tens of thousands of clones, about 64% seen once. The sequence was collected from a human donor with chronic lymphocytic leukemia. The specimen comprised PBMCs, sampled after 24 months of ibrutinib treatment. The chain carries TRBV2 and TRBJ1-2; D ambiguous. The DNA of the CDR3 is TGTGCCAGCAGTCAGGCAGAAGGATATGGCTACACCTTC. This encodes CASSQAEGYGYTF.